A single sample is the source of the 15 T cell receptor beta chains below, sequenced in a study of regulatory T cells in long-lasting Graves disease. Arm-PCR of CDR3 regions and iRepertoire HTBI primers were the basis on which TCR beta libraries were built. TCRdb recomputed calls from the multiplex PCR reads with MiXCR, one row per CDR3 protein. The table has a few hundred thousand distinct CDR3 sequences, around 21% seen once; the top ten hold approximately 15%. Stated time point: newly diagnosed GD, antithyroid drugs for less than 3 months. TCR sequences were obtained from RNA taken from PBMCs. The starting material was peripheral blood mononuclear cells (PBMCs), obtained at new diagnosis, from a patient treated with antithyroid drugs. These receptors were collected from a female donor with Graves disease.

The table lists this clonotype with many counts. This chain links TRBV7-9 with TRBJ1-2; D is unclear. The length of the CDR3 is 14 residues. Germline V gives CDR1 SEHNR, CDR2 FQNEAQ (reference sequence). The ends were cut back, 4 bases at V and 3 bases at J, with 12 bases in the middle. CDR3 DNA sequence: TGTGCCAGCAGCTCCGGGGTAGCTGACTATGGCTACACCTTC. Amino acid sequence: CASSSGVADYGYTF.

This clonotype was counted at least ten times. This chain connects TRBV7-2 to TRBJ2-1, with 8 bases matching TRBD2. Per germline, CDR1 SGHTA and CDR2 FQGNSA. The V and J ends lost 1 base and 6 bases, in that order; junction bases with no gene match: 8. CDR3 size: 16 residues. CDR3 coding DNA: TGTGCCAGCAGCTTAGTGGAGCGCGGGGGGTCCAATGAGCAGTTCTTC. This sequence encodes CASSLVERGGSNEQFF.

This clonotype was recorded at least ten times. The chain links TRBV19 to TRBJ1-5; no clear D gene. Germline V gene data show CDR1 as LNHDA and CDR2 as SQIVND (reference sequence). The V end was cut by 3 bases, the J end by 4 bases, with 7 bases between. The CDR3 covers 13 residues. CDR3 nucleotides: TGTGCCAGTAGTATGGGCTGGAATCAGCCCCAGCATTTT. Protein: CASSMGWNQPQHF.

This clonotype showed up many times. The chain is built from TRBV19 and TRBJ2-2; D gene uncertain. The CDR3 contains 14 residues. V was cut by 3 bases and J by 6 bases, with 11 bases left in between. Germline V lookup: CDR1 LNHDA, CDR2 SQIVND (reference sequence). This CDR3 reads CASSMNFVAGELFF. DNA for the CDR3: TGTGCCAGTAGTATGAACTTCGTAGCCGGGGAGCTGTTTTTT.

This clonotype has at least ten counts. CDR3 nucleotides: TGCAGTGCTAGTCCTGGTCGGGGCGATGACTACACCTTC. Translating it yields CSASPGRGDDYTF. The rearrangement links TRBV20-1 to TRBJ1-2; D may be TRBD1 (5 bases). Between the trimmed V and J ends, which lost 3 bases and 10 bases, there was a span of 18 bases. CDR3 length equals 13 residues. From germline, CDR1 is DFQATT and CDR2 SNEGSKA (reference sequence).

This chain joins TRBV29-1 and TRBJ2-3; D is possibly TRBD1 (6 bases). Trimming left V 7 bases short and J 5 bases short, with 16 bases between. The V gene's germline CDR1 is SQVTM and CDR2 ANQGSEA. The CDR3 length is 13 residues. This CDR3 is CSGGQIGGDTQYF. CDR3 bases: TGCAGCGGTGGACAGATAGGGGGAGATACGCAGTATTTT.

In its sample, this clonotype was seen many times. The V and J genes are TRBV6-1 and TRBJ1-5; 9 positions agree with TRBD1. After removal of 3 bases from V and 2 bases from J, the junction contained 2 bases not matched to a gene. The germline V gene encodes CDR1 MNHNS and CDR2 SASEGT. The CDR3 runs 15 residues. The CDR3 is CASSDWTGGNQPQHF. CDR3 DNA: TGTGCCAGCAGTGACTGGACAGGGGGCAATCAGCCCCAGCATTTT.

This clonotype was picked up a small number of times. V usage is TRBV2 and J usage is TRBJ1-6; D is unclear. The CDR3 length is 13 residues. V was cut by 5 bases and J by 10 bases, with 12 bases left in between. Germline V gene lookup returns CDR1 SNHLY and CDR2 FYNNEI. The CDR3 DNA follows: TGTGCCAGCAGTTTTGACATTAAGTCACCCCTCCACTTT. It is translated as CASSFDIKSPLHF.

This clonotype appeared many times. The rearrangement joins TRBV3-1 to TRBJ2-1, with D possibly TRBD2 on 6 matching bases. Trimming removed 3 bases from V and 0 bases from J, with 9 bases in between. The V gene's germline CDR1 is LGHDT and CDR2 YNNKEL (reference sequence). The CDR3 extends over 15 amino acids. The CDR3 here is CASSQDYSSYNEQFF. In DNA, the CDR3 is TGTGCCAGCAGCCAGGACTACAGCTCCTACAATGAGCAGTTCTTC.

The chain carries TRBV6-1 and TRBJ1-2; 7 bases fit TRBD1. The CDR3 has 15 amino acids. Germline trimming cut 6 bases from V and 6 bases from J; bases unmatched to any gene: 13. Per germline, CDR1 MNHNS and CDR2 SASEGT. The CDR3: CASSARQGNRDGYTF. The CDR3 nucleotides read TGTGCCAGCAGCGCAAGACAGGGCAATCGGGATGGCTACACCTTC.

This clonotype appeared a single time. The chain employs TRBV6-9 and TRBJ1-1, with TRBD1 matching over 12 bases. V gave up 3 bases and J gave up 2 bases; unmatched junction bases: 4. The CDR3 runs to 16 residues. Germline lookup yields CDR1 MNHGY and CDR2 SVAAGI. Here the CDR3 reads CASSYEGQGANTEAFF. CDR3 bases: TGTGCCAGCAGTTACGAGGGACAGGGGGCTAACACTGAAGCTTTCTTT.

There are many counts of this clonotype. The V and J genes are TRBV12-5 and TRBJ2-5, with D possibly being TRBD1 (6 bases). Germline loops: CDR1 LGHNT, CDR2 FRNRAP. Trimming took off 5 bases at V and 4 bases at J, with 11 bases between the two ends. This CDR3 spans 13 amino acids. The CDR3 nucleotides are TGTGCTAGTGGTCAGGACAGAGGAGAGACCCAGTACTTC. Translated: CASGQDRGETQYF.

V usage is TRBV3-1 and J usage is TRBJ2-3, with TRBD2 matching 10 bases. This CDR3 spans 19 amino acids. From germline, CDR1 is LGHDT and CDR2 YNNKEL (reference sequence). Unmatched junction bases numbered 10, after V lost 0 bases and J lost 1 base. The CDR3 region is CASSQDPPLAGPGTDTQYF. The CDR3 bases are TGTGCCAGCAGCCAAGACCCCCCACTAGCGGGACCAGGCACAGATACGCAGTATTTT.

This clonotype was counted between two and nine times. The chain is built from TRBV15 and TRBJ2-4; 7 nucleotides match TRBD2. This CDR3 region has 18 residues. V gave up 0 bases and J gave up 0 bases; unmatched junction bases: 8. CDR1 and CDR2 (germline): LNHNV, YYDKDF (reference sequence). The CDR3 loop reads CATSRDKGLTVAKNIQYF. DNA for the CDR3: TGTGCCACCAGCAGAGATAAGGGACTAACAGTAGCCAAAAACATTCAGTACTTC.

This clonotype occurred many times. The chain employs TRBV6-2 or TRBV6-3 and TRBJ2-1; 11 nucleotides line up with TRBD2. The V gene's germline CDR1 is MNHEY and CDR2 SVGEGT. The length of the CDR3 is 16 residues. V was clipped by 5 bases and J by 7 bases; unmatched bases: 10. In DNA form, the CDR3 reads TGTGCCAGCAGTCACGGGGTAGCGGGAGGGCAAAATGAGCAGTTCTTC. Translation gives CASSHGVAGGQNEQFF.